This T cell receptor beta chain was recorded in a study of shared clonotypes between healthy human individuals. Unsorted samples, those not sorted, used approximately 88 million PBMCs for genomic DNA. Unsorted PBMC samples were amplified in replicate PCRs containing 250 to 350 ng DNA, about 30,000 T cell genomes. Only in-frame clones appear in the TCRdb table, and some are missing; sequencing was by immunoSEQ multiplex PCR. The sample records around 480,000 clones, about 80% being singletons. Specimen: PBMCs. This receptor was obtained from a woman aged 40 to 49 in good health. Some clones in this sample may be carry-over from other donors' samples.

CDR3 nucleotides: TGTGCCAGCAGCCAACAAGCGAGGAACACCGGGGAGCTGTTTTTT. This gives the protein CASSQQARNTGELFF. This chain connects TRBV4-2 to TRBJ2-2, with no clear D. Germline loops: CDR1 LGHNA, CDR2 YNFKEQ. The CDR3 runs to 15 residues. Trimming took 2 bases from V and 1 from J, leaving 8 bases between them.